The sequence of this T cell receptor beta chain was determined in a study of Ad26.COV2.S vaccination and SARS-CoV-2 variants. Study at large: Donor joined the COV1001 Ad26.COV2.S trial arm.

Trimming cost V 2 bases and J 0 bases; bases outside gene matches: 6. CDR1 and CDR2 (germline): LGHNA, YNFKEQ. The CDR3 is 16 amino acids. Profiling relied on immunoSEQ multiplex PCR, and the TCRdb table lists in-frame clones only, not all of them. Here the sample spans hundreds of thousands of clones, 89% being singletons. Documented treatment: around 19 received Ad26.COV2.S at low or high dose, single or two shots; roughly five received placebo; per-sample allocation not given. Collection of samples fell on day 63 after the first vaccine or placebo injection. This chain links TRBV4-2 with TRBJ1-1; 7 positions match TRBD1. The starting material was peripheral blood, obtained in a trial of Ad26.COV2.S vaccine versus placebo. The TCR was taken from a person aged 18-65 years who received the Ad26.COV2.S COVID-19 vaccine or a placebo. The CDR3 reads CASSQHPTGMNTEAFF. CDR3 bases: TGTGCCAGCAGCCAACACCCGACAGGGATGAACACTGAAGCTTTCTTT.